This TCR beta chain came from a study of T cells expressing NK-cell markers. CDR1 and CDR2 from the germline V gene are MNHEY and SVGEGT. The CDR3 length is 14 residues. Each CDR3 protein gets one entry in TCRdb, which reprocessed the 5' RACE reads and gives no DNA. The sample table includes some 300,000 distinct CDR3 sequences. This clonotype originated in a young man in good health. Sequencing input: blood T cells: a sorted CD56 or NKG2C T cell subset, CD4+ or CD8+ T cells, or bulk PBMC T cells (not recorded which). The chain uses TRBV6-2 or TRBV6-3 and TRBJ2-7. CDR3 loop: CASSYPGQPYEQYF.